Here is one T cell receptor beta chain with its context. This specimen belongs to a study of blood T cell repertoires in COVID-19. Overall study context: In each case, the material was cDNA or gDNA derived from T cells, B-cell-depleted T cells, or PBMCs.

Seattle researchers signed up patients amid active infection and tracked them longitudinally. Trimming at V came to 1 base and at J to 2 bases, leaving 12 bases not matched to a gene. Germline V lookup: CDR1 SGHDT, CDR2 YYEEEE. This CDR3 has 18 amino acids. Repertoires were generated with immunoSEQ multiplex PCR, while TCRdb's copy carries only in-frame clones and drops some. In the table there are roughly 250,000 clones, about 85% of which are singletons. The sample consisted of peripheral blood. The V call is TRBV5-6, the J call TRBJ1-5; 7 positions match TRBD1. This receptor was obtained from a human donor with COVID-19, enrolled during active disease. The donor label of this sample is uncertain. CDR3 residues: CASSLYRGVGLGNQPQHF. The DNA for the CDR3 is TGTGCCAGCAGCTTGTACAGGGGAGTGGGGTTAGGCAATCAGCCCCAGCATTTT. Complete variable domain (other parts from reference TRBV5-6 and TRBJ1-5): DAGVTQSPTHLIKTRGQQVTLRCSPKSGHDTVSWYQQALGQGPQFIFQYYEEEERQRGNFPDRFSGHQFPNYSSELNVNALLLGDSALYLCASSLYRGVGLGNQPQHFGDGTRLSIL.